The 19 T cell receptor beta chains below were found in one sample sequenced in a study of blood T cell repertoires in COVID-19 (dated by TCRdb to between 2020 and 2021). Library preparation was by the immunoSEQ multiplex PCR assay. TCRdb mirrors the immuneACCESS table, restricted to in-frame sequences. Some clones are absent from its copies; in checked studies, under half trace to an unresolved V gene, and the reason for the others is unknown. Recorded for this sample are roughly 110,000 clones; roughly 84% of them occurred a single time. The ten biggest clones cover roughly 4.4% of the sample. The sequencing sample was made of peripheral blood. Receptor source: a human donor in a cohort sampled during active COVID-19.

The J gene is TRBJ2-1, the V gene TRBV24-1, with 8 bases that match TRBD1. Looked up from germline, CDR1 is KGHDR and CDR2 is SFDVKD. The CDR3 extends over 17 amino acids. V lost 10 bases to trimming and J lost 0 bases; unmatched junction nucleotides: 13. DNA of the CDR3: TGTGCCACTAAGACAGGGGACGATATGAGCTCCTACAATGAGCAGTTCTTC. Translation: CATKTGDDMSSYNEQFF.

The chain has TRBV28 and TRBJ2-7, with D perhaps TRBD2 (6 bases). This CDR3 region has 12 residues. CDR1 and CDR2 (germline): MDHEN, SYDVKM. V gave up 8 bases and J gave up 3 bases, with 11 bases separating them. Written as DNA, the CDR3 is TGTGCCAGCGGCGGGGCCCTCTACGAGCAGTACTTC. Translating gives CASGGALYEQYF. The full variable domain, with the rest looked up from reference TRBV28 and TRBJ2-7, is DVKVTQSSRYLVKRTGEKVFLECVQDMDHENMFWYRQDPGLGLRLIYFSYDVKMKEKGDIPEGYSVSREKKERFSLILESASTNQTSMYLCASGGALYEQYFGPGTRLTVT.

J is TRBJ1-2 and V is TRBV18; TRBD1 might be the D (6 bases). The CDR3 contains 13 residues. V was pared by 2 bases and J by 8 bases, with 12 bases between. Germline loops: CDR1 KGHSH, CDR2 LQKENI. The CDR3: CASSPTGPQGYTF. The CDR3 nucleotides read TGTGCCAGCTCACCAACAGGGCCACAGGGCTACACCTTC.

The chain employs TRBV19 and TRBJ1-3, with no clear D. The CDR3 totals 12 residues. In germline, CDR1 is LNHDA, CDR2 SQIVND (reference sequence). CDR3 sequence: CGTQTSGNTIYF. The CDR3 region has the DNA TGTGGTACACAGACCTCTGGAAACACCATATATTTT.

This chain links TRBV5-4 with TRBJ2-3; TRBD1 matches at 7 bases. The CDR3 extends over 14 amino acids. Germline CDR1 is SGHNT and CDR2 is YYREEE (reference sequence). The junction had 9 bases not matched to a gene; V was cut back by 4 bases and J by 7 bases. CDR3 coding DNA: TGTGCCAGCAGCCAGGACTGGGGACAGAATACGCAGTATTTT. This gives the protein CASSQDWGQNTQYF.

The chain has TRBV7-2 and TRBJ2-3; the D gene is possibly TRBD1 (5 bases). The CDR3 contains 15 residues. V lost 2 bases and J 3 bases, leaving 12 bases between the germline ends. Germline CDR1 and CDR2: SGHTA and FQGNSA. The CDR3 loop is CASSLQGLGTDTQYF. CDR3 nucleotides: TGTGCCAGCAGCTTACAGGGTTTAGGGACAGATACGCAGTATTTT.

DNA of the CDR3: TGTGCCAGCTCACCGACACAACAGAACACTGAAGCTTTCTTT. Translating it yields CASSPTQQNTEAFF. The chain has TRBV18 and TRBJ1-1; D gene unclear. This CDR3 comprises 14 residues. Germline-derived CDR1 and CDR2 are KGHSH and LQKENI. V gave up 3 bases and J gave up 1 base, with 9 bases separating them.

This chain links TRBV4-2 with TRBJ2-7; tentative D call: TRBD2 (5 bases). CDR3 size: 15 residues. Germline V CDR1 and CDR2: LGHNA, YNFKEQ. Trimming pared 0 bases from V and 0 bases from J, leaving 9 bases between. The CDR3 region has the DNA TGTGCCAGCAGCCAAGATTCCACTAGCTCCTACGAGCAGTACTTC. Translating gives CASSQDSTSSYEQYF.

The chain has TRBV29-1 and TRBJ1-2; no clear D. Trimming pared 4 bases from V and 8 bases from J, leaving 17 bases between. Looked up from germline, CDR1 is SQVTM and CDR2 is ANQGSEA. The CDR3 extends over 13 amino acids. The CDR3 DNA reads TGCAGCGTTGGGTACGACGGAGGGTCCGGCTACACCTTC. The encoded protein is CSVGYDGGSGYTF.

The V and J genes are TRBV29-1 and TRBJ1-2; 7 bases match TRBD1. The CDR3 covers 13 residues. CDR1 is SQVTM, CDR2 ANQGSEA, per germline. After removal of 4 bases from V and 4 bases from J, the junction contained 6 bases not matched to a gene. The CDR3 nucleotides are TGCAGCGTTGCCAGGGGGAACGGCTATGGCTACACCTTC. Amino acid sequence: CSVARGNGYGYTF.

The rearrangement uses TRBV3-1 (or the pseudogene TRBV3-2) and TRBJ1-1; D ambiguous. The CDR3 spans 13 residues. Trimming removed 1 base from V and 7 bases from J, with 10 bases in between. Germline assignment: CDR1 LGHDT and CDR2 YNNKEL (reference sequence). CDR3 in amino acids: CASSQGTRLEAFF. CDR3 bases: TGTGCCAGCAGCCAAGGAACGAGGCTTGAAGCTTTCTTT.

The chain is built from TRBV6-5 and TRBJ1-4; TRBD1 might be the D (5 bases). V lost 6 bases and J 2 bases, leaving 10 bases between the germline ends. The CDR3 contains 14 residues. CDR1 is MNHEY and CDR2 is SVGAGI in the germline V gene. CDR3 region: CASRAGPTNEKLFF. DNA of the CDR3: TGTGCCAGCAGAGCAGGGCCGACTAATGAAAAACTGTTTTTT.

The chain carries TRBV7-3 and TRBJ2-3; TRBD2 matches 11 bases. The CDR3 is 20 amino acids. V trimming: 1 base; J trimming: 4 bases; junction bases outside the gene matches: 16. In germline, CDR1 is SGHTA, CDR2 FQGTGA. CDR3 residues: CASSLMGASGRYGASDTQYF. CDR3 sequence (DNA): TGTGCCAGCAGCTTAATGGGGGCTAGCGGGAGGTACGGAGCCTCAGATACGCAGTATTTT.

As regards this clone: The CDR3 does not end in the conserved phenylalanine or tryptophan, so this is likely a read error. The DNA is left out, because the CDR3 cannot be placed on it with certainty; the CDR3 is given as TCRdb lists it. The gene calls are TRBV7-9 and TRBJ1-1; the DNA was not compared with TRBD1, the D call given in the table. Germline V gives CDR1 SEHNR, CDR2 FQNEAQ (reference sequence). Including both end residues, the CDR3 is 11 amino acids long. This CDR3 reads CASSSGQALSS.

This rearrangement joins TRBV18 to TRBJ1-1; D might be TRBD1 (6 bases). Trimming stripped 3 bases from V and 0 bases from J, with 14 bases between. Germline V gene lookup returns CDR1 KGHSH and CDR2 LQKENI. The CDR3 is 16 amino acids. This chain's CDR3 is CASSPQGGGLNTEAFF. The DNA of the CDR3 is TGTGCCAGCTCACCCCAAGGGGGAGGGTTGAACACTGAAGCTTTCTTT.

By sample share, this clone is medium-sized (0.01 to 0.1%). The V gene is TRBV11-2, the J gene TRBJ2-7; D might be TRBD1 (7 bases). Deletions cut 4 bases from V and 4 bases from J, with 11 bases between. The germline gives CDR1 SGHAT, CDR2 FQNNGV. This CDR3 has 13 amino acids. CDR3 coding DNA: TGTGCCAGCAGCTCCCAGGGGGGTTACGAGCAGTACTTC. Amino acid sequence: CASSSQGGYEQYF.

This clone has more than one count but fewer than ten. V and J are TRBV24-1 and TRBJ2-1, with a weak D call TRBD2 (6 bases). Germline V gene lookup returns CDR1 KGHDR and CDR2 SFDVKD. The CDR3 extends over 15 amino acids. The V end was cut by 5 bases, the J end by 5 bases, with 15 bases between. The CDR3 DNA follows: TGTGCCACCAGTGTAGGCAGGGCGGGGAACAATGAGCAGTTCTTC. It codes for CATSVGRAGNNEQFF.

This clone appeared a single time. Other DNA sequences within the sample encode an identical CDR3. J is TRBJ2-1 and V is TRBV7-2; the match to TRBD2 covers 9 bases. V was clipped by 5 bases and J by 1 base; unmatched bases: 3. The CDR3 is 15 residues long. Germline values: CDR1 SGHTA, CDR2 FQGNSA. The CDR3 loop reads CASSRTSGSYNEQFF. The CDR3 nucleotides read TGTGCCAGCAGCCGCACTAGCGGGTCCTACAATGAGCAGTTCTTC.

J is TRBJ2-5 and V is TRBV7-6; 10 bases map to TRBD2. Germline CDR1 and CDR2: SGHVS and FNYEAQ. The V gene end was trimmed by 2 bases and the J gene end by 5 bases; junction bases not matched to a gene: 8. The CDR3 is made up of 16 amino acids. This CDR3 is CASSLISGRAGETQYF. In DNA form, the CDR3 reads TGTGCCAGCAGCTTAATCAGCGGGAGGGCCGGTGAGACCCAGTACTTC.